The 28 T cell receptor beta chains in this list originate from one sample, sequenced in a study of cytomegalovirus exposure and HLA in healthy donors. The PCR employed 60 Vbeta primers together with 13 Jbeta primers. This table comes from immunoSEQ multiplex PCR, and its TCRdb copy is limited to in-frame clones, with some not included. The sample lists about 140,000 clones, around 85% occurring once. The sequencing sample was made of PBMCs. The receptor source for this set is a woman aged 45-65 years in good health and CMV-seropositive.

This chain connects TRBV9 to TRBJ1-4; the match to TRBD1 covers 7 bases. Germline V gene sequence: CDR1 SGDLS, CDR2 YYNGEE. The CDR3 length is 16 residues. V was pared by 4 bases and J by 1 base, with 7 bases of the junction left unmatched. CDR3 in DNA: TGTGCCAGCAGCTTGCGGACAGGACTAACTAATGAAAAACTGTTTTTT. Translated: CASSLRTGLTNEKLFF.

The genes are TRBV7-6 and TRBJ2-1; TRBD1 is a possible D gene (6 bases). The germline gives CDR1 SGHVS, CDR2 FNYEAQ. V lost 1 base and J lost 6, with 7 bases in between. The CDR3 spans 13 residues. The CDR3 region has the DNA TGTGCCAGCAGCTTAGAGACAGGCAATGAGCAGTTCTTC. Amino acid sequence: CASSLETGNEQFF.

The chain couples TRBV29-1 to TRBJ2-7, with D perhaps TRBD1 (6 bases). The CDR3 sequence is 13 residues long. Looked up from germline, CDR1 is SQVTM and CDR2 is ANQGSEA. V lost 4 bases, J lost 3 bases, and 13 bases lay in between. CDR3 amino acids: CSVGSGDHYEQYF. Written as DNA, the CDR3 is TGCAGCGTTGGGTCAGGGGATCACTACGAGCAGTACTTC.

The chain couples TRBV28 to TRBJ1-1; a possible D gene is TRBD1 (6 bases). The CDR3 has 14 amino acids. The germline V and J ends were trimmed by 4 bases and 5 bases, with 14 bases remaining between them. Looked up from germline, CDR1 is MDHEN and CDR2 is SYDVKM. The CDR3 protein is CASSSPGVRTEAFF. The CDR3, as DNA: TGTGCCAGCAGTTCCCCAGGGGTAAGGACTGAAGCTTTCTTT. Full variable domain (rest looked up from reference TRBV28 and TRBJ1-1): DVKVTQSSRYLVKRTGEKVFLECVQDMDHENMFWYRQDPGLGLRLIYFSYDVKMKEKGDIPEGYSVSREKKERFSLILESASTNQTSMYLCASSSPGVRTEAFFGQGTRLTVV.

V gene TRBV7-9 combines with J gene TRBJ2-1; 12 bases fit TRBD2. This CDR3 has 15 residues. CDR1 SEHNR and CDR2 FQNEAQ come from the germline V gene (reference sequence). The V segment lost 5 bases and the J segment 9 bases; nucleotides outside the gene matches: 8. The CDR3 sequence is CASSSGLAGLGEQFF. The CDR3 coding sequence is TGTGCCAGCAGCAGCGGACTAGCGGGGTTGGGTGAGCAGTTCTTC.

The chain couples TRBV4-1 to TRBJ1-4, with D perhaps matching TRBD1 (5 bases). This CDR3 has 14 residues. Germline values: CDR1 MGHRA, CDR2 YSYEKL. V lost 4 bases and J 6 bases, leaving 12 bases between the germline ends. CDR3 DNA: TGCGCCAGCAGCCTTCAGGCGGGGGATGAAAAACTGTTTTTT. This encodes CASSLQAGDEKLFF.

V and J are TRBV7-8 and TRBJ2-7, with TRBD1 matching over 9 bases. The J segment lost 5 bases and the V segment lost 1 base, leaving 3 bases of the junction unmatched. Germline lookup yields CDR1 SGHVS and CDR2 FQNEAQ. The CDR3 sequence is 14 residues long. The CDR3 reads CASSLGDRENEQYF. The DNA for the CDR3 is TGTGCCAGCAGCTTAGGGGACAGGGAAAACGAGCAGTACTTC.

V and J are TRBV14 and TRBJ1-2; TRBD1 matches 9 bases. The CDR3 consists of 14 residues. Per the germline V gene, CDR1 is SGHDN and CDR2 is FVKESK. The J segment lost 4 bases and the V segment lost 6 bases, leaving 6 bases of the junction unmatched. As DNA, the CDR3 is TGTGCCAGCAGTCGGGACAGGGCCGCCTATGGCTACACCTTC. This gives the protein CASSRDRAAYGYTF. The entire variable domain, with the rest obtained from reference TRBV14 and TRBJ1-2, is as follows: EAGVTQFPSHSVIEKGQTVTLRCDPISGHDNLYWYRRVMGKEIKFLLHFVKESKQDESGMPNNRFLAERTGGTYSTLKVQPAELEDSGVYFCASSRDRAAYGYTFGSGTRLTVV.

The V and J genes are TRBV7-2 and TRBJ1-6, with 8 bases lining up with TRBD1. The length of the CDR3 is 16 residues. CDR1 is SGHTA and CDR2 is FQGNSA in the germline V gene. J gave up 2 bases and V 5 bases, and 5 bases lay outside the gene matches. DNA of the CDR3: TGTGCCAGCAGCCAGGGGGCTATCGCCTATAATTCACCCCTCCACTTT. This gives the protein CASSQGAIAYNSPLHF.

This clone appeared once. V and J are TRBV30 and TRBJ2-1; 8 bases fit TRBD1. With V trimmed by 0 bases and J by 7 bases, 8 bases remained unmatched. This CDR3 comprises 15 residues. The V gene's germline CDR1 is GTSNPN and CDR2 SVGIG (reference sequence). CDR3 loop: CAWSVDRGHANEQFF. CDR3 coding DNA: TGTGCCTGGAGTGTAGACAGGGGACATGCTAATGAGCAGTTCTTC.

This clone was seen many times. The chain recombines TRBV4-1 with TRBJ2-7; weak D call: TRBD1 (6 bases). V was cut by 2 bases and J by 2 bases, with 10 bases left in between. The CDR3 runs to 14 residues. Germline loops: CDR1 MGHRA, CDR2 YSYEKL. The CDR3 here is CASSQRTDPYEQYF. Written as DNA, the CDR3 is TGCGCCAGCAGCCAACGGACAGACCCCTACGAGCAGTACTTC.

The CDR3 loop reads CASRSRADTQYF. The DNA for the CDR3 is TGTGCCAGCAGATCCAGGGCCGATACGCAGTATTTT. The chain recombines TRBV7-2 with TRBJ2-3; D perhaps matches TRBD1 (5 bases). This CDR3 has 12 amino acids. Germline values: CDR1 SGHTA, CDR2 FQGNSA. With 6 bases removed from V and 6 bases from J, the gap between germline ends came to 10 bases.

The rearrangement joins TRBV27 to TRBJ2-1, with a weak D call TRBD2 (5 bases). In germline, CDR1 is MNHEY, CDR2 SMNVEV (reference sequence). This CDR3 has 16 amino acids. The V gene lost 2 bases and the J gene lost 0 bases, with 11 bases spanning the gap. The CDR3 DNA reads as TGTGCCAGCAGTTTAGAGGGCGAGAGCTCCTACAATGAGCAGTTCTTC. This gives the protein CASSLEGESSYNEQFF.

This clone was seen a handful of times. CDR3 DNA sequence: TGTGCCAGTAAGACTAGCGGGGCTGGGTTAGCGTTCTTC. This gives the protein CASKTSGAGLAFF. V is TRBV6-6 and J is TRBJ2-1, with TRBD2 identical over 11 bases. Germline-derived CDR1 and CDR2 are MNHNY and SVGAGI (reference sequence). The CDR3 is 13 residues long. After removal of 9 bases from V and 15 bases from J, the junction contained 13 bases not matched to a gene.

This clone appeared a single time. The rearrangement links TRBV2 to TRBJ2-5; a possible D gene is TRBD1 (5 bases). V lost 8 bases, J lost 4 bases, and 14 bases lay in between. The CDR3 spans 13 residues. CDR1 SNHLY and CDR2 FYNNEI come from the germline V gene. CDR3 coding DNA: TGTGCCAGCTTTAGGGGTTCTCGAGAGACCCAGTACTTC. Translating gives CASFRGSRETQYF.

This clone has only one observation. This chain uses TRBV7-9 with TRBJ2-2, with 7 nucleotides matching TRBD2. In germline, CDR1 is SEHNR, CDR2 FQNEAQ (reference sequence). The CDR3 covers 16 residues. The J segment lost 6 bases and the V segment lost 5 bases, leaving 12 bases of the junction unmatched. This chain's CDR3 is CASSEGEGRNAGELFF. For the CDR3, the DNA is TGTGCCAGCAGCGAAGGGGAGGGGAGAAATGCCGGGGAGCTGTTTTTT. Using reference TRBV7-9 and TRBJ2-2 for the parts outside the CDR3, the full variable domain is DTGVSQNPRHKITKRGQNVTFRCDPISEHNRLYWYRQTLGQGPEFLTYFQNEAQLEKSRLLSDRFSAERPKGSFSTLEIQRTEQGDSAMYLCASSEGEGRNAGELFFGEGSRLTVL.

The rearrangement joins TRBV7-2 to TRBJ2-5, with 7 bases aligning to TRBD2. Germline CDR1 SGHTA, CDR2 FQGNSA. Losses at the gene ends were 3 bases for V and 1 base for J; bases not matched to a gene: 2. CDR3 length equals 14 residues. This CDR3 is CASSFQRGQETQYF. The CDR3 DNA reads TGTGCCAGCAGCTTCCAGCGGGGCCAAGAGACCCAGTACTTC.

The chain has TRBV4-2 and TRBJ2-3; D gene uncertain. Germline V lookup: CDR1 LGHNA, CDR2 YNFKEQ. Trimming stripped 1 base from V and 1 base from J, with 6 bases between. CDR3 length equals 14 residues. The CDR3 nucleotides read TGTGCCAGCAGCCAAGGACGGGGCACAGATACGCAGTATTTT. Translated: CASSQGRGTDTQYF.

V and J are TRBV6-5 and TRBJ2-7, with TRBD1 identical over 12 bases. The length of the CDR3 is 15 residues. V lost 6 bases to trimming and J lost 4 bases; unmatched junction nucleotides: 7. Germline CDR1 and CDR2: MNHEY and SVGAGI. CDR3 region: CASRPPGQGAYEQYF. CDR3 coding DNA: TGTGCCAGCAGGCCGCCGGGACAGGGGGCTTACGAGCAGTACTTC.

The gene calls are TRBV2 and TRBJ1-5; D unclear. The V end lost 5 bases, the J end lost 4 bases, and 15 bases lay between the germline ends. Germline values: CDR1 SNHLY, CDR2 FYNNEI. CDR3 length equals 15 residues. CDR3 protein: CASSIGRGRNQPQHF. The CDR3 DNA reads as TGTGCCAGCAGTATAGGCCGAGGGAGAAATCAGCCCCAGCATTTT.

About this clone: At one boundary the junction diverges from the germline segment, which might be a read error. The chain joins TRBV7-9 to TRBJ1-2; 8 nucleotides match TRBD1. The CDR3 has 13 residues. Germline CDR1 SEHNR, CDR2 FQNEAQ (reference sequence). The DNA of the CDR3 is TGTGCCAGCAGTTTAGGACAGGGTGATGGCTACACCTTC. The encoded protein is CASSLGQGDGYTF.

The chain uses TRBV7-9 and TRBJ2-2; the match to TRBD1 covers 8 bases. Trimming removed 1 base from V and 3 bases from J; junction bases left unmatched: 4. The CDR3 is made up of 16 amino acids. Germline values: CDR1 SEHNR, CDR2 FQNEAQ (reference sequence). This CDR3 reads CASSLDPGGYTGELFF. The CDR3 nucleotides read TGTGCCAGCAGCTTAGACCCAGGGGGCTACACCGGGGAGCTGTTTTTT. The variable domain in full, with the rest retrieved from reference TRBV7-9 and TRBJ2-2, is DTGVSQNPRHKITKRGQNVTFRCDPISEHNRLYWYRQTLGQGPEFLTYFQNEAQLEKSRLLSDRFSAERPKGSFSTLEIQRTEQGDSAMYLCASSLDPGGYTGELFFGEGSRLTVL.

This clone was picked up a small number of times. The V and J genes are TRBV11-2 and TRBJ2-7; D might be TRBD1 (5 bases). With 4 bases removed from V and 7 bases from J, the gap between germline ends came to 14 bases. CDR1 is SGHAT and CDR2 is FQNNGV in the germline V gene. The CDR3 spans 13 residues. The CDR3 DNA reads as TGTGCCAGCAGCTCGGGCAGGCAGGGTGAGCAGTACTTC. This translates into CASSSGRQGEQYF.

As DNA, the CDR3 is TGTGCCAGCAGCTTTACAGGGGTAAAGGATGAAGCTTTCTTT. Translation: CASSFTGVKDEAFF. The chain combines TRBV11-3 with TRBJ1-1; 7 bases map to TRBD1. V dropped 3 bases and J dropped 7; count of bases not matched to a gene: 8. The CDR3 is made up of 14 amino acids. The germline V gene encodes CDR1 SGHNT and CDR2 YENEEA.

The chain uses TRBV7-3 and TRBJ2-5, with a possible D match to TRBD2 (5 bases). The CDR3 extends over 15 amino acids. CDR1 SGHTA and CDR2 FQGTGA come from the germline V gene. With 0 bases removed from V and 2 bases from J, the gap between germline ends came to 10 bases. CDR3 sequence (DNA): TGTGCCAGCAGCTTAACGTTCCTAGCTCAAGAGACCCAGTACTTC. It is translated as CASSLTFLAQETQYF.

In its sample, this clone was seen a few times. This sequence joins TRBV29-1 and TRBJ1-1; 8 positions agree with TRBD1. V lost 8 bases, J lost 1 base, and 12 bases stayed unmatched. From germline, CDR1 is SQVTM and CDR2 ANQGSEA. The CDR3 consists of 15 residues. The CDR3 coding sequence is TGCAGCCCCCTGAGGCCCGGGACAGGGAACACTGAAGCTTTCTTT. This sequence encodes CSPLRPGTGNTEAFF. The whole variable domain, remainder taken from reference TRBV29-1 and TRBJ1-1, is SAVISQKPSRDICQRGTSLTIQCQVDSQVTMMFWYRQQPGQSLTLIATANQGSEATYESGFVIDKFPISRPNLTFSTLTVSNMSPEDSSIYLCSPLRPGTGNTEAFFGQGTRLTVV.

This chain uses TRBV9 with TRBJ1-1; the match to TRBD1 covers 9 bases. This CDR3 spans 15 amino acids. Trimming took 4 bases from V and 6 from J; bases not matched to a gene: 10. CDR1 SGDLS and CDR2 YYNGEE come from the germline V gene. As DNA, the CDR3 is TGTGCCAGCAGCCCCAGACAGGGGGGAGGGGCTGAAGCTTTCTTT. Amino acid sequence: CASSPRQGGGAEAFF.

This chain links TRBV5-1 with TRBJ2-3; a weak D match, TRBD2 (6 bases). V was trimmed by 0 bases and J by 0 bases, leaving 14 bases between them. The CDR3 covers 17 residues. Germline CDR1 is SGHRS and CDR2 is YFSETQ. The CDR3 bases are TGCGCCAGCAGCTTGGAAACCCGGGGGAGAAGCACAGATACGCAGTATTTT. Translating gives CASSLETRGRSTDTQYF. Complete variable domain (other parts from reference TRBV5-1 and TRBJ2-3): KAGVTQTPRYLIKTRGQQVTLSCSPISGHRSVSWYQQTPGQGLQFLFEYFSETQRNKGNFPGRFSGRQFSNSRSEMNVSTLELGDSALYLCASSLETRGRSTDTQYFGPGTRLTVL.